The next 8 T cell receptor beta chains were all read from a single sample in a study of blood T cell repertoires in COVID-19. Assay: immunoSEQ multiplex PCR; the TCRdb copy retains only in-frame clones and omits some. The profile shows under 300,000 clones, about nine tenths of them singletons. Sequenced material: PBMCs or T cells enriched from blood (not recorded which). The receptors come from a woman between 18 and 29 years old who had recovered from COVID-19.

The chain joins TRBV6-2 or TRBV6-3 to TRBJ2-7, with 7 positions matching TRBD1. The CDR3 covers 14 residues. The trim removed 5 bases at V and 6 bases at J, leaving 10 bases unmatched. Germline CDR1 and CDR2: MNHEY and SVGEGT. The CDR3 DNA reads TGTGCCAGCAGTCCGGACAGGCTTTTAGTCGAGCAGTACTTC. Amino acid sequence: CASSPDRLLVEQYF.

The chain couples TRBV9 to TRBJ1-1; D may be TRBD1 (6 bases). Trimming cost V 4 bases and J 6 bases, with 19 bases left between them. The CDR3 is made up of 15 amino acids. Germline CDR1 SGDLS, CDR2 YYNGEE. In DNA form, the CDR3 reads TGTGCCAGCAGCCCCCTACAGGGCCCCGGGGCTGAAGCTTTCTTT. Encoded protein: CASSPLQGPGAEAFF.

This chain connects TRBV7-9 to TRBJ2-3; TRBD2 matches at 13 bases. Germline CDR1 SEHNR, CDR2 FQNEAQ (reference sequence). CDR3 length: 16 amino acids. The ends lost 5 bases at V and 2 bases at J; junction bases unmatched: 4. For the CDR3, the DNA is TGTGCCAGCAGCCAAGGACTAGCGGGGGACACAGATACGCAGTATTTT. Residues: CASSQGLAGDTDTQYF.

V is TRBV2 and J is TRBJ1-4; D not certain. The V end was cut by 3 bases, the J end by 3 bases, with 11 bases between. Germline CDR1 SNHLY, CDR2 FYNNEI. CDR3 size: 15 residues. CDR3 amino acids: CASSDLRIPNEKLFF. DNA of the CDR3: TGTGCCAGCAGTGATCTCAGAATCCCTAATGAAAAACTGTTTTTT.

This chain joins TRBV19 and TRBJ2-3; perhaps TRBD2 as D (6 bases). The CDR3 consists of 13 residues. V lost 3 bases and J lost 2, with 6 bases in between. Germline CDR1 and CDR2: LNHDA and SQIVND (reference sequence). CDR3 protein: CASSMGLTDTQYF. CDR3 in DNA: TGTGCCAGTAGTATGGGACTCACAGATACGCAGTATTTT.

This chain joins TRBV7-8 and TRBJ2-5; 7 nucleotides agree with TRBD2. The CDR3 loop spans 17 amino acids. Trimming took 2 bases from V and 5 from J; bases not matched to a gene: 14. Germline-derived CDR1 and CDR2 are SGHVS and FQNEAQ. The CDR3 loop is CASSLRRGTTLGETQYF. CDR3 DNA: TGTGCCAGCAGCTTACGGCGGGGGACCACCCTTGGGGAGACCCAGTACTTC.

The V call is TRBV14, the J call TRBJ1-2; 8 bases match TRBD1. The germline gives CDR1 SGHDN, CDR2 FVKESK. The CDR3 sequence is 18 residues long. Losses at the gene ends were 1 base for V and 4 bases for J; bases not matched to a gene: 14. The CDR3 loop is CASSQVQGRGQGSYGYTF. The CDR3 coding sequence is TGTGCCAGCAGCCAAGTCCAAGGTCGAGGACAGGGAAGCTATGGCTACACCTTC.

The rearrangement uses TRBV7-3 and TRBJ2-5; unclear D gene. The CDR3 runs to 16 residues. Germline V lookup: CDR1 SGHTA, CDR2 FQGTGA. V shed 2 bases and J shed 1 base, with 14 bases lying between them. The CDR3 DNA is TGTGCCAGCAGCTTAGTCGGCGCGGCGGTCCAAGAGACCCAGTACTTC. It encodes CASSLVGAAVQETQYF.